What follows are 16 T cell receptor beta chains derived from one specimen sequenced in a study of blood T cell repertoires in COVID-19. TCRdb keeps only in-frame clones here, not all; method: immunoSEQ multiplex PCR. The table lists under 250,000 clones, under 90% of them singletons, with about 2.3% in the top ten. Sequenced input: peripheral blood. The receptors come from a middle-aged woman with active or convalescent COVID-19.

V gene TRBV5-4 combines with J gene TRBJ2-3, with 12 bases matching TRBD2. The J segment lost 3 bases and the V segment lost 1 base, leaving 6 bases of the junction unmatched. The CDR3 is 17 residues long. Germline V gives CDR1 SGHNT, CDR2 YYREEE (reference sequence). The CDR3 sequence is CASSLKTSGGATDTQYF. CDR3 coding DNA: TGTGCCAGCAGCTTGAAGACTAGCGGGGGCGCGACAGATACGCAGTATTTT.

The chain has TRBV7-3 and TRBJ2-5, with D possibly being TRBD1 (5 bases). The CDR3 is 13 residues long. With 8 bases removed from V and 4 bases from J, the gap between germline ends came to 14 bases. Germline CDR1 SGHTA, CDR2 FQGTGA. CDR3 in DNA: TGTGCCAGCGGGGTCCAGGGTCGAGAGACCCAGTACTTC. It codes for CASGVQGRETQYF.

This clone is a singleton in its sample. The chain employs TRBV18 and TRBJ2-5, with a possible D match to TRBD1 (6 bases). The length of the CDR3 is 12 residues. Deletions cut 5 bases from V and 5 bases from J, with 9 bases between. Germline V gene lookup returns CDR1 KGHSH and CDR2 LQKENI. The chain's CDR3 is CASSSGAETQYF. In DNA, the CDR3 is TGTGCCAGCTCATCAGGGGCGGAGACCCAGTACTTC.

In its sample, this clone was seen a few times. The chain couples TRBV24-1 to TRBJ2-3; no clear D. CDR1 and CDR2 (germline): KGHDR, SFDVKD. Trimming removed 3 bases from V and 5 bases from J, with 11 bases in between. CDR3 length: 14 amino acids. The CDR3 region has the DNA TGTGCCACCAGTGATCCCCGGGTAATAGATACGCAGTATTTT. It encodes CATSDPRVIDTQYF.

The chain couples TRBV19 to TRBJ1-2, with D possibly matching TRBD1 (5 bases). This CDR3 is built from 12 residues. V dropped 1 base and J dropped 8 bases, with 8 bases sitting between them. CDR1 and CDR2 from the germline V gene are LNHDA and SQIVND (reference sequence). For the CDR3, the DNA is TGTGCCAGTAGTATAGGAACAGGCGGCTACACCTTC. This translates into CASSIGTGGYTF.

The gene calls are TRBV19 and TRBJ2-2; the D gene is possibly TRBD1 (6 bases). The length of the CDR3 is 14 residues. Germline loops: CDR1 LNHDA, CDR2 SQIVND (reference sequence). With 3 bases removed from V and 8 bases from J, the gap between germline ends came to 13 bases. The CDR3 here is CASSITRGQGELFF. CDR3 DNA sequence: TGTGCCAGTAGTATTACCAGGGGTCAGGGGGAGCTGTTTTTT.

This chain connects TRBV5-1 to TRBJ2-6, with 9 bases fitting TRBD1. Germline CDR1 and CDR2: SGHRS and YFSETQ. V shed 0 bases, J shed 1 base, and the junction held 2 bases outside the gene matches. The CDR3 runs 17 residues. CDR3 coding DNA: TGCGCCAGCAGCTTGGCGGGACAGGGATCTGGGGCCAACGTCCTGACTTTC. As protein: CASSLAGQGSGANVLTF.

Only a few counts were recorded for this clone. The CDR3 is CASSLVLGQTYEQYF. The CDR3 DNA follows: TGTGCCAGCAGCTTAGTGCTCGGACAGACCTACGAGCAGTACTTC. The J gene is TRBJ2-7, the V gene TRBV7-2; tentatively, D is TRBD1 (6 bases). This CDR3 spans 15 amino acids. Per germline, CDR1 SGHTA and CDR2 FQGNSA. V shed 1 base and J shed 2 bases, with 12 bases lying between them.

This chain connects TRBV4-2 to TRBJ1-6; D gene unclear. Trimming took off 0 bases at V and 14 bases at J, with 11 bases between the two ends. CDR3 length: 13 residues. The germline V gene has CDR1 LGHNA and CDR2 YNFKEQ. The CDR3 reads CASSQETPPTLHF. The CDR3 DNA reads TGTGCCAGCAGCCAAGAGACACCCCCCACCCTCCACTTT.

This chain connects TRBV28 to TRBJ2-7, with D tentatively TRBD1 (6 bases). V was trimmed by 8 bases and J by 0 bases, leaving 20 bases between them. The length of the CDR3 is 16 residues. Germline CDR1 and CDR2: MDHEN and SYDVKM. The CDR3 nucleotides read TGTGCCAGCTCTGGCTACAGGGAACGGAGCTCCTACGAGCAGTACTTC. It codes for CASSGYRERSSYEQYF. The complete variable domain, with remaining parts taken from reference TRBV28 and TRBJ2-7, reads DVKVTQSSRYLVKRTGEKVFLECVQDMDHENMFWYRQDPGLGLRLIYFSYDVKMKEKGDIPEGYSVSREKKERFSLILESASTNQTSMYLCASSGYRERSSYEQYFGPGTRLTVT.

The chain joins TRBV24-1 to TRBJ2-7, with D tentatively TRBD1 (6 bases). The CDR3 contains 14 residues. V was cut by 4 bases and J by 4 bases, with 13 bases left in between. Germline values: CDR1 KGHDR, CDR2 SFDVKD. The DNA of the CDR3 is TGTGCCACCAGTGAAGGTGGGACAACATACGAGCAGTACTTC. Residues: CATSEGGTTYEQYF.

This sequence joins TRBV4-2 and TRBJ1-2; 10 bases are a match to TRBD1. In germline, CDR1 is LGHNA, CDR2 YNFKEQ. Losses at the gene ends were 4 bases for V and 5 bases for J; bases not matched to a gene: 7. The CDR3 spans 15 residues. This CDR3 is CASSPSGTGVYGYTF. CDR3 sequence (DNA): TGTGCCAGCAGCCCCAGCGGGACAGGGGTTTATGGCTACACCTTC.

The V and J genes are TRBV6-5 and TRBJ2-7; D is perhaps TRBD1 (6 bases). V was shortened by 6 bases and J by 1 base, with 16 bases between the two germline ends. Germline CDR1 MNHEY, CDR2 SVGAGI. The CDR3 is 15 amino acids. In DNA form, the CDR3 reads TGTGCCAGCAGATACCCGGGGACACCTTCCTACGAGCAGTACTTC. Its protein product is CASRYPGTPSYEQYF.

This chain joins TRBV5-1 and TRBJ2-3; possible D gene TRBD1, 5 bases. This CDR3 spans 16 amino acids. The V end was cut by 0 bases, the J end by 0 bases, with 11 bases between. The germline V gene encodes CDR1 SGHRS and CDR2 YFSETQ. CDR3 nucleotides: TGCGCCAGCAGCTTGGCCCCCGACAGAAGCACAGATACGCAGTATTTT. As protein: CASSLAPDRSTDTQYF.

CDR3 coding DNA: TGTGCCTGGGGACGGACAGGGCACGAGCAGTACTTC. Residues: CAWGRTGHEQYF. V is TRBV30 and J is TRBJ2-7; TRBD1 aligns across 8 bases. After removal of 5 bases from V and 5 bases from J, the junction contained 5 bases not matched to a gene. The CDR3 loop spans 12 amino acids. Per germline, CDR1 GTSNPN and CDR2 SVGIG (reference sequence).

The chain joins TRBV28 to TRBJ2-1, with 8 bases that match TRBD2. J lost 0 bases, V lost 3 bases, and 22 bases had no gene match. Germline loops: CDR1 MDHEN, CDR2 SYDVKM. There are 22 residues in the CDR3. CDR3 in amino acids: CASSFGRGPFSGGTSSYNEQFF. DNA for the CDR3: TGTGCCAGCAGTTTCGGTCGGGGTCCCTTCTCGGGAGGGACTAGCTCCTACAATGAGCAGTTCTTC.